This is a list of T cell receptor beta chains from one sample in a study of chronic HIV infection and antiretroviral therapy. TCRdb processed the 5' RACE reads anew with MiXCR; each CDR3 protein has one entry. The sample yields 40,000 or so distinct CDR3 sequences, roughly 8.8% seen once. Sequencing used peripheral blood. Receptors originate from an adult who had HIV and had not received antiretroviral therapy, or was an uninfected healthy control (not recorded which). Both conserved end residues are part of each CDR3. Fields, in order: CDR3 length, V gene, J gene, CDR3 protein.

len: 13; v_gene: TRBV28; j_gene: TRBJ1-5; CDR3aa: CASSLSLREPQHF
len: 13; v_gene: TRBV10-3; j_gene: TRBJ1-1; CDR3aa: CAIRDTPNTEAFF
len: 14; v_gene: TRBV27; j_gene: TRBJ2-1; CDR3aa: CASSPTAMGDEQFF
len: 14; v_gene: TRBV20-1; j_gene: TRBJ2-7; CDR3aa: CSAREADGTYEQYF
len: 13; v_gene: TRBV29-1; j_gene: TRBJ2-7; CDR3aa: CSVGGSEIYEQYF
len: 15; v_gene: TRBV11-1; j_gene: TRBJ2-7; CDR3aa: CASSLTGSGTYEQYF
len: 15; v_gene: TRBV20-1; j_gene: TRBJ2-3; CDR3aa: CSATSLNGRTDTQYF
len: 12; v_gene: TRBV6-2/TRBV6-3; j_gene: TRBJ2-3; CDR3aa: CASSPTPDTQYF
len: 12; v_gene: TRBV5-1; j_gene: TRBJ2-3; CDR3aa: CASNDTPDTQYF
len: 15; v_gene: TRBV11-1; j_gene: TRBJ2-3; CDR3aa: CASSRTSGRTDTQYF
len: 13; v_gene: TRBV29-1; j_gene: TRBJ2-1; CDR3aa: CSVEGDRYNEQFF
len: 16; v_gene: TRBV28; j_gene: TRBJ2-1; CDR3aa: CASKFGTSGSLGEQFF
len: 16; v_gene: TRBV20-1; j_gene: TRBJ1-2; CDR3aa: CSGGETGNLETSGYTF
len: 10; v_gene: TRBV12-3/TRBV12-4; j_gene: TRBJ1-1; CDR3aa: CALGTTETFF
len: 13; v_gene: TRBV7-9; j_gene: TRBJ2-3; CDR3aa: CASSAATPFTQYF
len: 15; v_gene: TRBV11-1; j_gene: TRBJ2-3; CDR3aa: CASILGAGVSDTQYF
len: 15; v_gene: TRBV7-2; j_gene: TRBJ1-2; CDR3aa: CASLPPTRNYYGYTF
len: 13; v_gene: TRBV29-1; j_gene: TRBJ2-3; CDR3aa: CSVEEGALDTQYF
len: 14; v_gene: TRBV28; j_gene: TRBJ1-2; CDR3aa: CASSTTTVYYGYTF
len: 14; v_gene: TRBV6-2/TRBV6-3; j_gene: TRBJ2-7; CDR3aa: CASSPRGRSYEQYF
len: 13; v_gene: TRBV29-1; j_gene: TRBJ1-2; CDR3aa: CSVGAQGGEGYTF
len: 13; v_gene: TRBV15; j_gene: TRBJ2-5; CDR3aa: CATSREDQETQYF
len: 13; v_gene: TRBV10-3; j_gene: TRBJ1-1; CDR3aa: CAIKEGGHTEAFF
len: 16; v_gene: TRBV27; j_gene: TRBJ2-3; CDR3aa: CASSFRRRGVTDTQYF
len: 13; v_gene: TRBV28; j_gene: TRBJ2-1; CDR3aa: CASTLRALSEQFF
len: 11; v_gene: TRBV5-1; j_gene: TRBJ2-2; CDR3aa: CASSLDRELFF
len: 12; v_gene: TRBV7-2; j_gene: TRBJ2-3; CDR3aa: CASNRVAYTQYF
len: 15; v_gene: TRBV28; j_gene: TRBJ2-4; CDR3aa: CASSLTSGRVNIQYF
len: 14; v_gene: TRBV20-1; j_gene: TRBJ1-4; CDR3aa: CSAFRDRGEGKLFF
len: 13; v_gene: TRBV29-1; j_gene: TRBJ1-1; CDR3aa: CSSPGQGTTEAFF
len: 12; v_gene: TRBV6-2/TRBV6-3; j_gene: TRBJ1-1; CDR3aa: CASSIERTETFF
len: 13; v_gene: TRBV29-1; j_gene: TRBJ2-1; CDR3aa: CSVEGLDDNEQFF
len: 17; v_gene: TRBV2; j_gene: TRBJ1-1; CDR3aa: CASSGMGQGLKDTEAFF
len: 15; v_gene: TRBV29-1; j_gene: TRBJ2-1; CDR3aa: CSVEERGQLNNEQFF
len: 13; v_gene: TRBV4-1; j_gene: TRBJ1-1; CDR3aa: CASSRGRNTETFF
len: 13; v_gene: TRBV12-3/TRBV12-4; j_gene: TRBJ1-5; CDR3aa: CASSFGSNQPQHF
len: 14; v_gene: TRBV9; j_gene: TRBJ2-2; CDR3aa: CASSVGAAPGELFF
len: 14; v_gene: TRBV10-3; j_gene: TRBJ2-7; CDR3aa: CAIRNLAGGYEQYF
len: 16; v_gene: TRBV28; j_gene: TRBJ2-7; CDR3aa: CASSLLRPSGSLEQYF
len: 14; v_gene: TRBV20-1; j_gene: TRBJ2-1; CDR3aa: CSARSGLAGGRQFF
len: 13; v_gene: TRBV30; j_gene: TRBJ2-4; CDR3aa: CAWISLAKNIQYF
len: 15; v_gene: TRBV29-1; j_gene: TRBJ2-2; CDR3aa: CSVRPGWTNTGELFF
len: 16; v_gene: TRBV3-1; j_gene: TRBJ2-7; CDR3aa: CASSPRGRVVHYEQYF
len: 11; v_gene: TRBV5-1; j_gene: TRBJ1-1; CDR3aa: CASSYGTEAFF
len: 13; v_gene: TRBV2; j_gene: TRBJ2-1; CDR3aa: CASSVQGGYEQFF
len: 11; v_gene: TRBV7-2; j_gene: TRBJ2-5; CDR3aa: CASSFKETQYF
len: 19; v_gene: TRBV28; j_gene: TRBJ2-3; CDR3aa: CASSSPGLAGRHPTDTQYF
len: 15; v_gene: TRBV28; j_gene: TRBJ1-2; CDR3aa: CASRAGGGWDYGYTF
len: 15; v_gene: TRBV28; j_gene: TRBJ2-7; CDR3aa: CASSYQRGASYEQYF
len: 12; v_gene: TRBV28; j_gene: TRBJ2-7; CDR3aa: CASASRDSEQYF
len: 14; v_gene: TRBV6-6; j_gene: TRBJ1-4; CDR3aa: CASSPGYSNEKLFF
len: 15; v_gene: TRBV27; j_gene: TRBJ2-7; CDR3aa: CASSLSRDSVHEQYF
len: 11; v_gene: TRBV28; j_gene: TRBJ1-1; CDR3aa: CASSFQSRAFF
len: 16; v_gene: TRBV12-3/TRBV12-4; j_gene: TRBJ2-7; CDR3aa: CASIKSRDSGSYEQYF